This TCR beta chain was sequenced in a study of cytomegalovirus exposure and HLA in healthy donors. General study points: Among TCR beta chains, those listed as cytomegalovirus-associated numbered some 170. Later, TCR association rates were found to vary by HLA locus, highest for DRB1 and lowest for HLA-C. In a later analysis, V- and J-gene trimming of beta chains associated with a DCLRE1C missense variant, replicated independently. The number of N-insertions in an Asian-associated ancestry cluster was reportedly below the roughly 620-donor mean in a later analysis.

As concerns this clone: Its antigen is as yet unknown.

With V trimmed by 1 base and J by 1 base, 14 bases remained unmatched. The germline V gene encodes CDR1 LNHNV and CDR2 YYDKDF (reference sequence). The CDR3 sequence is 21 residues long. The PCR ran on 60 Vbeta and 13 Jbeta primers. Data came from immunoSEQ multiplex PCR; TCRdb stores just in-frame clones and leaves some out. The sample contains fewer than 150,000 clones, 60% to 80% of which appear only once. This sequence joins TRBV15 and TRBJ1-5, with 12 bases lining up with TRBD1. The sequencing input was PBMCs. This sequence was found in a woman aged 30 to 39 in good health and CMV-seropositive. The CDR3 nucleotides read TGTGCCACCAGCAGAGGAAAATCTTTGGGACAGGGGGCGCGGAGCAATCAGCCCCAGCATTTT. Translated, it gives CATSRGKSLGQGARSNQPQHF. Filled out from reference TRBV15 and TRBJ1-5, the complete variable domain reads DAMVIQNPRYQVTQFGKPVTLSCSQTLNHNVMYWYQQKSSQAPKLLFHYYDKDFNNEADTPDNFQSRRPNTSFCFLDIRSPGLGDTAMYLCATSRGKSLGQGARSNQPQHFGDGTRLSIL.